The rows below give T cell receptor beta chains drawn from one sample of a study of OX40 agonist ivuxolimab in advanced cancers. Measured with immunoSEQ multiplex PCR; TCRdb has only the in-frame clones, and not every one. The repertoire includes 30,000 to 45,000 clones, around nine tenths of them detected once, and 13% sits in the top ten. The sequencing here drew on CD4+ or CD8+ T cells sorted from blood, taken in a trial of the OX40 agonist ivuxolimab. These receptors originate from an adult with an advanced solid tumor such as melanoma, head and neck, liver or kidney cancer. The CDR3 runs from the conserved cysteine through the conserved F or W. The order of the fields is J gene, D gene, V gene, clone size, CDR3 DNA, CDR3 protein. D genes are given only for firm matches. Not every row has a clone size; where given, it reads once, few, many or a size class.

j_gene: TRBJ2-7
d_gene: -
v_gene: TRBV5-8
abundance: -
CDR3nt: TGTGCCAGCAGCCCCAGAAGGGGCGCCCCGGACGAGCAGTACTTC
CDR3aa: CASSPRRGAPDEQYF

j_gene: TRBJ2-3
d_gene: TRBD2
v_gene: TRBV6-6
abundance: -
CDR3nt: TGTGCCAGCAGTCGACTAGCGGATAGCACAGATACGCAGTATTTT
CDR3aa: CASSRLADSTDTQYF

j_gene: TRBJ2-7
d_gene: TRBD1
v_gene: TRBV7-9
abundance: -
CDR3nt: TGTGCCAGCACCCGAACGACAGGGCGGTCCGAGCAGTACTTC
CDR3aa: CASTRTTGRSEQYF

j_gene: TRBJ2-1
d_gene: -
v_gene: TRBV27
abundance: -
CDR3nt: TGTGCCAGCAGTCCCAACTACTCAGGGTCCGATGAGCAGTTCTTC
CDR3aa: CASSPNYSGSDEQFF

j_gene: TRBJ1-5
d_gene: -
v_gene: TRBV13
abundance: -
CDR3nt: TGTGCCAGCAGCTTGGGTAGCAATCAGCCCCAGCATTTT
CDR3aa: CASSLGSNQPQHF

j_gene: TRBJ2-1
d_gene: -
v_gene: TRBV29-1
abundance: -
CDR3nt: TGCAGCGTCCCTGCTCGGGGCTCCTACAATGAGCAGTTCTTC
CDR3aa: CSVPARGSYNEQFF

j_gene: TRBJ1-1
d_gene: -
v_gene: TRBV7-9
abundance: -
CDR3nt: TGTGCCAGCAGCTTACTGCATAGTGGACCGAACACTGAAGCTTTCTTT
CDR3aa: CASSLLHSGPNTEAFF

j_gene: TRBJ2-1
d_gene: -
v_gene: TRBV27
abundance: once
CDR3nt: TGTGCCAGCAGTCCTCTACTTAACAATGAGCAGTTCTTC
CDR3aa: CASSPLLNNEQFF

j_gene: TRBJ2-2
d_gene: -
v_gene: TRBV4-3
abundance: -
CDR3nt: TGCGCCAGCAGTCCCGAGGGCAGGGCGAACACCGGGGAGCTGTTTTTT
CDR3aa: CASSPEGRANTGELFF

j_gene: TRBJ2-5
d_gene: -
v_gene: TRBV6-5
abundance: -
CDR3nt: TGTGCCAGCAGCCCGCACAGAGAGACCCAGTACTTC
CDR3aa: CASSPHRETQYF

j_gene: TRBJ2-5
d_gene: TRBD2
v_gene: TRBV5-6
abundance: once
CDR3nt: TGTGCCAGCAGCTCCGTGGGGGAGGGGCAAGAGACCCAGTACTTC
CDR3aa: CASSSVGEGQETQYF

j_gene: TRBJ2-3
d_gene: TRBD2
v_gene: TRBV29-1
abundance: -
CDR3nt: TGCAGCGTTGCAGGACTAGCGGGATTAGATACGCAGTATTTT
CDR3aa: CSVAGLAGLDTQYF

j_gene: TRBJ1-3
d_gene: -
v_gene: TRBV6-1
abundance: -
CDR3nt: TGTGCCAGCAGTGACTGGACCTCTTACCACTCTGGAAACACCATATATTTT
CDR3aa: CASSDWTSYHSGNTIYF

j_gene: TRBJ2-7
d_gene: -
v_gene: TRBV27
abundance: -
CDR3nt: TGTGCCAGCAGTTTATCGATCTCCTACGAGCAGTACTTC
CDR3aa: CASSLSISYEQYF

j_gene: TRBJ2-3
d_gene: TRBD2
v_gene: TRBV7-3
abundance: -
CDR3nt: TGTGCCAGCAGCTCGACAGGGACTAGCGGAGATACGCAGTATTTT
CDR3aa: CASSSTGTSGDTQYF

j_gene: TRBJ2-1
d_gene: -
v_gene: TRBV5-4
abundance: -
CDR3nt: TGTGCCAGCAGCCTGGTCCTAGAAGGGGAATTCTTC
CDR3aa: CASSLVLEGEFF

j_gene: TRBJ1-2
d_gene: -
v_gene: TRBV6-6
abundance: few
CDR3nt: TGTGCCAGCAGTACACGAACAGGGATAGTATGGGGCTACACCTTC
CDR3aa: CASSTRTGIVWGYTF

j_gene: TRBJ1-4
d_gene: TRBD1
v_gene: TRBV7-2
abundance: -
CDR3nt: TGTGCCAGCAGCCTGACAGGGGTAGGGGCTAATGAAAAACTGTTTTTT
CDR3aa: CASSLTGVGANEKLFF

j_gene: TRBJ2-7
d_gene: TRBD1
v_gene: TRBV7-6
abundance: -
CDR3nt: TGTGCCAGCAGCCAGGGGACAGGGGCGTACGAGCAGTACTTC
CDR3aa: CASSQGTGAYEQYF

j_gene: TRBJ2-7
d_gene: -
v_gene: TRBV7-2
abundance: -
CDR3nt: TGTGCCAGCAGCTTAGACGTGAGCTACGAGCAGTACTTC
CDR3aa: CASSLDVSYEQYF

j_gene: TRBJ2-5
d_gene: TRBD2
v_gene: TRBV19
abundance: -
CDR3nt: TGTGCCAGTAGTCATTGGACTAGCGGGTATCAAGAGACCCAGTACTTC
CDR3aa: CASSHWTSGYQETQYF

j_gene: TRBJ2-1
d_gene: -
v_gene: TRBV15
abundance: -
CDR3nt: TGTGCCACCAGCAGAGCCCTCCTCTTGGAGCAGTTCTTC
CDR3aa: CATSRALLLEQFF

j_gene: TRBJ2-7
d_gene: TRBD2
v_gene: TRBV6-6
abundance: -
CDR3nt: TGTGCCAGCAGTTCGCCGACTAGCGGGAGCGACGAGCAGTACTTC
CDR3aa: CASSSPTSGSDEQYF

j_gene: TRBJ2-3
d_gene: -
v_gene: TRBV2
abundance: once
CDR3nt: TGTGCCAGCAGTGATTCCAAAACGCAGTATTTT
CDR3aa: CASSDSKTQYF

j_gene: TRBJ1-1
d_gene: TRBD1
v_gene: TRBV4-3
abundance: few
CDR3nt: TGCGCCAGCAGCCAAGGAAAAATTCAAGACAGGGGGGACACTGAAGCTTTCTTT
CDR3aa: CASSQGKIQDRGDTEAFF

j_gene: TRBJ2-5
d_gene: -
v_gene: TRBV29-1
abundance: -
CDR3nt: TGCAGCGTTGAAGGACAAGAGACCCAGTACTTC
CDR3aa: CSVEGQETQYF

j_gene: TRBJ2-1
d_gene: -
v_gene: TRBV7-3
abundance: -
CDR3nt: TGTGCCAGCAGCTCGATTCCAGCGGACAATGAGCAGTTCTTC
CDR3aa: CASSSIPADNEQFF

j_gene: TRBJ2-7
d_gene: TRBD2
v_gene: TRBV19
abundance: -
CDR3nt: TGTGCCAGTAGGGCGGGAGTAAGGAGCTCCTACGAGCAGTACTTC
CDR3aa: CASRAGVRSSYEQYF

j_gene: TRBJ2-7
d_gene: -
v_gene: TRBV4-2
abundance: -
CDR3nt: TGTGCCAGCAGCCAAGCCATGACAGACGCCTACGAGCAGTACTTC
CDR3aa: CASSQAMTDAYEQYF

j_gene: TRBJ2-1
d_gene: -
v_gene: TRBV7-6
abundance: few
CDR3nt: TGTGCCAGCAGCTTCTCGGCGGGCGGATACAATGAGCAGTTCTTC
CDR3aa: CASSFSAGGYNEQFF

j_gene: TRBJ1-1
d_gene: -
v_gene: TRBV19
abundance: -
CDR3nt: TGTGCCAGTAGTATCCAAGGGAACACTGAAGCTTTCTTT
CDR3aa: CASSIQGNTEAFF

j_gene: TRBJ1-1
d_gene: -
v_gene: TRBV29-1
abundance: -
CDR3nt: TGCAGCGTTGTAGGGGGGATACCGGCCGACACTGAAGCTTTCTTT
CDR3aa: CSVVGGIPADTEAFF

j_gene: TRBJ1-4
d_gene: -
v_gene: TRBV9
abundance: -
CDR3nt: TGTGCCAGCAGCGTAGCCGAGTCTAATGAAAAACTGTTTTTT
CDR3aa: CASSVAESNEKLFF

j_gene: TRBJ2-1
d_gene: -
v_gene: TRBV19
abundance: -
CDR3nt: TGTGCCAGTAGTATCCCGGATAGCTCCTACAATGAGCAGTTCTTC
CDR3aa: CASSIPDSSYNEQFF

j_gene: TRBJ1-1
d_gene: -
v_gene: TRBV7-8
abundance: -
CDR3nt: TGTGCCAGTTCCCTGCGGGGGCCGAACACTGAAGCTTTCTTT
CDR3aa: CASSLRGPNTEAFF

j_gene: TRBJ2-1
d_gene: -
v_gene: TRBV28
abundance: -
CDR3nt: TGTGCCAGCAGTTTAGATTCGCCGTCTCTAGCGTCAGAGCAGTTCTTC
CDR3aa: CASSLDSPSLASEQFF

j_gene: TRBJ2-7
d_gene: -
v_gene: TRBV15
abundance: few
CDR3nt: TGTGCCACCAGCAGAGATTACGGGGACATAACCTACGAGCAGTACTTC
CDR3aa: CATSRDYGDITYEQYF

j_gene: TRBJ2-1
d_gene: -
v_gene: TRBV28
abundance: -
CDR3nt: TGTGCCAGCAGTTTAATAGCGGACAATGAGCAGTTCTTC
CDR3aa: CASSLIADNEQFF

j_gene: TRBJ2-1
d_gene: TRBD2
v_gene: TRBV9
abundance: -
CDR3nt: TGTGCCAGCAGCGTAGTAATTAGCGGGAATGATGAGCAGTTCTTC
CDR3aa: CASSVVISGNDEQFF

j_gene: TRBJ1-3
d_gene: -
v_gene: TRBV27
abundance: -
CDR3nt: TGTGCCAGCAGTCCCGGGGTAGCTGGAAACACCATATATTTT
CDR3aa: CASSPGVAGNTIYF

j_gene: TRBJ2-5
d_gene: -
v_gene: TRBV28
abundance: -
CDR3nt: TGTGCCAGCAGTCGACAGGACTGGACCCAGTACTTC
CDR3aa: CASSRQDWTQYF

j_gene: TRBJ1-1
d_gene: -
v_gene: TRBV29-1
abundance: -
CDR3nt: TGCAGCGGCATCAGGACTGAAGCTTTCTTT
CDR3aa: CSGIRTEAFF

j_gene: TRBJ2-6
d_gene: -
v_gene: TRBV27
abundance: -
CDR3nt: TGTGCCAGCAGTCCAGCCGGGGCCAACGTCCTGACTTTC
CDR3aa: CASSPAGANVLTF

j_gene: TRBJ1-3
d_gene: -
v_gene: TRBV4-1
abundance: few
CDR3nt: TGCGCCAGCAGCCAGTTCCACAGCGAATACTCTGGAAACACCATATATTTT
CDR3aa: CASSQFHSEYSGNTIYF

j_gene: TRBJ2-7
d_gene: -
v_gene: TRBV11-2
abundance: -
CDR3nt: TGTGCCACAACAGGCTCCTACGAGCAGTACTTC
CDR3aa: CATTGSYEQYF

j_gene: TRBJ2-1
d_gene: TRBD1
v_gene: TRBV19
abundance: -
CDR3nt: TGTGCCAGTAGTATGTACGCCGGGACAGTCTACAATGAGCAGTTCTTC
CDR3aa: CASSMYAGTVYNEQFF

j_gene: TRBJ2-3
d_gene: TRBD2
v_gene: TRBV28
abundance: -
CDR3nt: TGTGCCAGCAGTTCCAGTATCCTAGCGGGAGGGGTACCTAGCACAGATACGCAGTATTTT
CDR3aa: CASSSSILAGGVPSTDTQYF

j_gene: TRBJ1-4
d_gene: TRBD1
v_gene: TRBV28
abundance: -
CDR3nt: TGTGCCAGCACTACCTTGGACAGGCTTCCAACTAATGAAAAACTGTTTTTT
CDR3aa: CASTTLDRLPTNEKLFF

j_gene: TRBJ2-1
d_gene: -
v_gene: TRBV7-6
abundance: once
CDR3nt: TGTGCCAGCAGCAGTCCGTTACGGGGTTGGGCCAATGAGCAGTTCTTC
CDR3aa: CASSSPLRGWANEQFF